The 23 T cell receptor beta chains below all came from one sample that was sequenced in a study of OX40 agonist ivuxolimab in advanced cancers. Clones were read by immunoSEQ multiplex PCR, and TCRdb kept only the in-frame ones, dropping some. The repertoire holds approximately 14,000 clones, 80% seen once, with under 40% in the top ten. The sequencing used CD4+ or CD8+ T cells sorted from blood, collected in a trial of the OX40 agonist ivuxolimab. The source of these receptors is an adult with an advanced solid tumor such as melanoma, head and neck, liver or kidney cancer.

This chain connects TRBV5-6 to TRBJ1-1, with D unresolved. CDR3 length: 14 amino acids. V was pared by 2 bases and J by 7 bases, with 15 bases between. Germline-derived CDR1 and CDR2 are SGHDT and YYEEEE. This CDR3 reads CASSFGLQRDEAFF. DNA for the CDR3: TGTGCCAGCAGCTTCGGGTTGCAAAGGGATGAAGCTTTCTTT. Combining the CDR3 with reference TRBV5-6 and TRBJ1-1 gives the whole variable domain DAGVTQSPTHLIKTRGQQVTLRCSPKSGHDTVSWYQQALGQGPQFIFQYYEEEERQRGNFPDRFSGHQFPNYSSELNVNALLLGDSALYLCASSFGLQRDEAFFGQGTRLTVV.

The chain links TRBV7-9 to TRBJ2-7; D not resolved. V was cut by 0 bases and J by 6 bases, with 6 bases left in between. CDR3 length: 12 amino acids. Germline V lookup: CDR1 SEHNR, CDR2 FQNEAQ (reference sequence). This chain's CDR3 is CASSLALAEQYF. The CDR3 bases are TGTGCCAGCAGCTTAGCGTTGGCCGAGCAGTACTTC.

The chain couples TRBV6-1 to TRBJ1-5; the match to TRBD1 covers 11 bases. CDR1 and CDR2 (germline): MNHNS, SASEGT. The V gene end was trimmed by 3 bases and the J gene end by 3 bases; junction bases not matched to a gene: 4. The CDR3 length is 16 residues. The CDR3 nucleotides read TGTGCCAGCAGTGAGGGGACAGGGGGACCCAATCAGCCCCAGCATTTT. Encoded protein: CASSEGTGGPNQPQHF.

The rearrangement links TRBV5-1 to TRBJ2-3; D unclear. Trimming cost V 0 bases and J 3 bases, with 14 bases left between them. The CDR3 extends over 16 amino acids. The V gene's germline CDR1 is SGHRS and CDR2 YFSETQ. In nucleotides, the CDR3 is TGCGCCAGCAGCTTGGTAGGTTCCCTGGGGACAGATACGCAGTATTTT. Protein sequence: CASSLVGSLGTDTQYF.

The chain employs TRBV11-2 and TRBJ2-7; 8 positions match TRBD2. The length of the CDR3 is 14 residues. Germline trimming cut 5 bases from V and 4 bases from J; bases unmatched to any gene: 7. Germline V gene lookup returns CDR1 SGHAT and CDR2 FQNNGV. This CDR3 is CASSTPGGLYEQYF. The CDR3 DNA reads TGTGCCAGCAGCACGCCGGGGGGGCTTTACGAGCAGTACTTC.

This chain uses TRBV6-1 with TRBJ2-1; D unresolved. The CDR3 has 12 amino acids. The germline CDR1 and CDR2 sequences are MNHNS and SASEGT. The V gene lost 3 bases and the J gene lost 5 bases, with 5 bases spanning the gap. The DNA for the CDR3 is TGTGCCAGCAGTGACTACCACAATGAGCAGTTCTTC. As protein: CASSDYHNEQFF.

The J gene is TRBJ2-7, the V gene TRBV14; no reliable D call. Germline V gives CDR1 SGHDN, CDR2 FVKESK. The CDR3 has 12 residues. V shed 1 base and J shed 2 bases, with 3 bases lying between them. The CDR3 reads CASSQVPYEQYF. The CDR3 nucleotides are TGTGCCAGCAGCCAAGTGCCCTACGAGCAGTACTTC.

J is TRBJ1-5 and V is TRBV28; D call uncertain. Trimming removed 6 bases at V and 2 bases at J, with 17 bases between. Germline-derived CDR1 and CDR2 are MDHEN and SYDVKM. There are 16 residues in the CDR3. CDR3 nucleotide sequence: TGTGCCAGCAGCGATGACATTATTAGGGGCAATCAGCCCCAGCATTTT. This encodes CASSDDIIRGNQPQHF. Using reference TRBV28 and TRBJ1-5 for the parts outside the CDR3, the full variable domain is DVKVTQSSRYLVKRTGEKVFLECVQDMDHENMFWYRQDPGLGLRLIYFSYDVKMKEKGDIPEGYSVSREKKERFSLILESASTNQTSMYLCASSDDIIRGNQPQHFGDGTRLSIL.

The V gene is TRBV27, the J gene TRBJ2-7, with D unclear. Germline V gene sequence: CDR1 MNHEY, CDR2 SMNVEV (reference sequence). V gave up 2 bases and J gave up 3 bases, with 8 bases separating them. The CDR3 has 13 amino acids. CDR3: CASSLTSGYEQYF. The CDR3 DNA reads as TGTGCCAGCAGTTTAACTTCGGGCTACGAGCAGTACTTC.

The genes are TRBV4-3 and TRBJ2-2; no firm D call. This CDR3 has 14 residues. V was shortened by 8 bases and J by 0 bases, with 10 bases between the two germline ends. CDR1 and CDR2 (germline): LGHNA, YSLEER. CDR3 in amino acids: CASAEGPNTGELFF. The CDR3 coding sequence is TGCGCCAGCGCCGAAGGACCGAACACCGGGGAGCTGTTTTTT.

The gene calls are TRBV5-6 and TRBJ2-1; D is unclear. Per the germline V gene, CDR1 is SGHDT and CDR2 is YYEEEE. This CDR3 contains 13 residues. Trimming took 2 bases from V and 8 from J, leaving 11 bases between them. The CDR3 bases are TGTGCCAGCAGCTTCGCGAACAGCGATGAGCAGTTCTTC. Translating it yields CASSFANSDEQFF.

The chain is built from TRBV5-4 and TRBJ2-7, with a tentative D call TRBD1 (5 bases). Germline lookup yields CDR1 SGHNT and CDR2 YYREEE (reference sequence). This CDR3 has 14 residues. The V and J ends lost 0 bases and 3 bases respectively, with 10 bases between them. CDR3 nucleotide sequence: TGTGCCAGCAGCTTGGTTCAGGGTAGCTACGAGCAGTACTTC. This codes for CASSLVQGSYEQYF.

The chain uses TRBV7-2 and TRBJ2-2; the D gene could be TRBD1 or TRBD2 (6 bases each). Per the germline V gene, CDR1 is SGHTA and CDR2 is FQGNSA. This CDR3 is built from 15 residues. The ends were cut back, 1 base at V and 4 bases at J, with 10 bases in the middle. CDR3 loop: CASSLEQGGTGELFF. As DNA, the CDR3 is TGTGCCAGCAGCTTAGAACAGGGAGGCACCGGGGAGCTGTTTTTT.

The chain is built from TRBV9 and TRBJ1-1, with D tentatively TRBD1 (6 bases). Per the germline V gene, CDR1 is SGDLS and CDR2 is YYNGEE. With 4 bases removed from V and 8 bases from J, the gap between germline ends came to 12 bases. The CDR3 spans 12 residues. The CDR3: CASSLGGGEAFF. CDR3 sequence (DNA): TGTGCCAGCAGCCTGGGGGGCGGGGAAGCTTTCTTT.

The chain has TRBV6-5 and TRBJ2-5, with 7 bases identical to TRBD1. Germline trimming cut 8 bases from V and 4 bases from J; bases unmatched to any gene: 13. The germline V gene has CDR1 MNHEY and CDR2 SVGAGI. This CDR3 has 15 amino acids. The CDR3 DNA follows: TGTGCCAGCCGAAGCTGGCAGGGGGAAGGAGAGACCCAGTACTTC. As protein: CASRSWQGEGETQYF.

V usage is TRBV25-1 and J usage is TRBJ1-4, with 9 bases aligning to TRBD1. In germline, CDR1 is MGHDK, CDR2 SYGVNS. The CDR3 contains 15 residues. V trimming: 4 bases; J trimming: 8 bases; junction bases outside the gene matches: 8. CDR3 bases: TGTGCCAGCAGTGCGAGGGACAGGGTGGAGGAAAAACTGTTTTTT. This codes for CASSARDRVEEKLFF.

The gene calls are TRBV9 and TRBJ2-2; possibly TRBD1 for D (6 bases). Germline values: CDR1 SGDLS, CDR2 YYNGEE. The germline V and J ends were trimmed by 3 bases and 1 base, with 10 bases remaining between them. The CDR3 runs to 15 residues. Here the CDR3 reads CASSADSWNTGELFF. The CDR3 DNA sequence: TGTGCCAGCAGCGCGGACAGTTGGAACACCGGGGAGCTGTTTTTT.

The genes are TRBV18 and TRBJ2-6; D is undetermined. The CDR3 consists of 18 residues. V was cut by 4 bases and J by 5 bases, with 21 bases left in between. Germline values: CDR1 KGHSH, CDR2 LQKENI. CDR3 in amino acids: CASSRDVDLQSRANVLTF. Written as DNA, the CDR3 is TGTGCCAGCTCACGCGATGTGGATTTACAAAGTCGGGCCAACGTCCTGACTTTC.

By share, this clone counts as large. This rearrangement joins TRBV7-9 to TRBJ2-1, with D maybe TRBD1 (5 bases). The ends were cut back, 2 bases at V and 0 bases at J, with 11 bases in the middle. The CDR3 length is 16 residues. Germline V CDR1 and CDR2: SEHNR, FQNEAQ (reference sequence). The DNA for the CDR3 is TGTGCCAGCAGCTTAAAGGGGATAAGCTCCTACAATGAGCAGTTCTTC. Amino acid sequence: CASSLKGISSYNEQFF.

CDR3 amino acids: CASSSIPGGFLSTDTQYF. The CDR3 bases are TGTGCCAGCAGTTCAATACCCGGGGGCTTTCTTAGCACAGATACGCAGTATTTT. The chain couples TRBV28 to TRBJ2-3, with D perhaps being TRBD1 or TRBD2 (6 bases each). The ends were cut back, 4 bases at V and 0 bases at J, with 20 bases in the middle. The CDR3 has 18 residues. From germline, CDR1 is MDHEN and CDR2 SYDVKM.

V gene TRBV4-3 combines with J gene TRBJ1-1; D gene unclear. Looked up from germline, CDR1 is LGHNA and CDR2 is YSLEER. This CDR3 spans 12 amino acids. V was shortened by 1 base and J by 5 bases, with 5 bases between the two germline ends. This CDR3 is CASSQGRTEAFF. The DNA for the CDR3 is TGCGCCAGCAGCCAAGGTAGGACTGAAGCTTTCTTT.

The chain is built from TRBV10-3 and TRBJ1-3; D remains ambiguous. V shed 8 bases and J shed 4 bases, with 6 bases lying between them. Germline values: CDR1 ENHRY, CDR2 SYGVKD. CDR3 length equals 11 residues. CDR3 sequence: CAIFSGNTIYF. The CDR3, as DNA: TGTGCCATCTTCTCGGGAAACACCATATATTTT.

The chain combines TRBV6-6 with TRBJ2-5, with 8 bases matching TRBD2. CDR3 length: 11 amino acids. V dropped 11 bases and J dropped 4; count of bases not matched to a gene: 3. CDR1 is MNHNY, CDR2 SVGAGI, per germline (reference sequence). This chain's CDR3 is CASGGAETQYF. The DNA of the CDR3 is TGTGCCTCCGGGGGGGCAGAGACCCAGTACTTC.